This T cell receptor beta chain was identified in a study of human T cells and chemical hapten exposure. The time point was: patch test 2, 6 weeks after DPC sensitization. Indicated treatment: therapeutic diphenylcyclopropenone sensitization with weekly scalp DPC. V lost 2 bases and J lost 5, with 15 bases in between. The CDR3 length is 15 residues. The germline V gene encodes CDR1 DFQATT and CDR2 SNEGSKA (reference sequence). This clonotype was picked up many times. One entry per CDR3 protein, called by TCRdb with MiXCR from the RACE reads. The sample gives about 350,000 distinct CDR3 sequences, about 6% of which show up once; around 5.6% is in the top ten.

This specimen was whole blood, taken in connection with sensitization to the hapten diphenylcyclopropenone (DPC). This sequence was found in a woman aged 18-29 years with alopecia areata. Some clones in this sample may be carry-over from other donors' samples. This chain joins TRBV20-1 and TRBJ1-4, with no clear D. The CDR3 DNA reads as TGCAGTGCTAGACCCTCAGGTCTTTTAAATGAAAAACTGTTTTTT. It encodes CSARPSGLLNEKLFF.